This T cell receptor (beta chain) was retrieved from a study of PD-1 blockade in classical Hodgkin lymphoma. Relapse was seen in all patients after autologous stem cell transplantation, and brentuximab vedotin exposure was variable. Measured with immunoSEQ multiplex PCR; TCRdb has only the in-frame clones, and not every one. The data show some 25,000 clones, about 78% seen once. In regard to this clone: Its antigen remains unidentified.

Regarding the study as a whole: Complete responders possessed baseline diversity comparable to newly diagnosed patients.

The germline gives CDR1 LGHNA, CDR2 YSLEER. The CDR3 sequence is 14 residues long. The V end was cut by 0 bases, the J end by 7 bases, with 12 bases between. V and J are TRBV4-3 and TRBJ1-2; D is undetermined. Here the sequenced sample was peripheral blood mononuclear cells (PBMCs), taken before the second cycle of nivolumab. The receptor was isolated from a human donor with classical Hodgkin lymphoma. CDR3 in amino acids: CASSQDNRIGGYTF. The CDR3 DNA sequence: TGCGCCAGCAGCCAAGATAACCGGATCGGTGGCTACACCTTC.